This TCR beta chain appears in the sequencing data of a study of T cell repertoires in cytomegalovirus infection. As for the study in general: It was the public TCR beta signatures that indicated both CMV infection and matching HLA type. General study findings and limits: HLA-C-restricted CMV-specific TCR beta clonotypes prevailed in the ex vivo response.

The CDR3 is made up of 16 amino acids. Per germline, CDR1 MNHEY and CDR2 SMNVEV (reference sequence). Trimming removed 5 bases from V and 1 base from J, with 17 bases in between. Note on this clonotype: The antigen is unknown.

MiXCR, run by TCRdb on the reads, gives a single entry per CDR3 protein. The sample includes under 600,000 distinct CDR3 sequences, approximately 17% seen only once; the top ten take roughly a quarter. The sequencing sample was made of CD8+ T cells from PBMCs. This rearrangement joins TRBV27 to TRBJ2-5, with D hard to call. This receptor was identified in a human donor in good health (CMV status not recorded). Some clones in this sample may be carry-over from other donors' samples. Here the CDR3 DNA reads TGTGCCAGCAGTAAGTACAGCCCCCAACTCCAAGAGACCCAGTACTTC. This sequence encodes CASSKYSPQLQETQYF.